This TCR beta chain was identified in a study of blood T cell repertoires in COVID-19. Study-level information: The United States, Italy and Spain supplied acute and convalescent COVID-19 samples. PBMCs, B-cell-depleted T cells, or T cells were the source of the cDNA or gDNA that made up the material.

Authors' data handling: By means of reference gene primer amplification, nucleated cell counts were estimated. Clones were sequenced by immunoSEQ multiplex PCR, and TCRdb holds only the in-frame ones, with some missing. V and J calls and clone size follow that table, whereas D and trimming were derived from the DNA. Found here are around 60,000 clones, 90% of them singletons; the top ten hold 13%. Unmatched junction bases numbered 19, after V lost 4 bases and J lost 4 bases. This CDR3 has 18 residues. Per the germline V gene, CDR1 is LNHDA and CDR2 is SQIVND (reference sequence). Sequencing was done on a sample of peripheral blood. The receptor comes from a man aged 55 to 70 with active COVID-19. The genes are TRBV19 and TRBJ2-7; 7 nucleotides agree with TRBD1. As DNA, the CDR3 is TGTGCCAGTAGTACCGGACAGGATTTTCCTCTAACGAGATACGAGCAGTACTTC. Its translation: CASSTGQDFPLTRYEQYF.